The 9 T cell receptor beta chains below were found in one sample sequenced in a study of blood T cell repertoires in COVID-19 (dated by TCRdb to between 2020 and 2021). Library preparation employed the immunoSEQ multiplex PCR assay. This immuneACCESS table, as held by TCRdb, lists in-frame sequences with V and J called but not all clones. Of the missing ones, under half trace to an unresolved V gene in checked studies; the others have no known cause. A total of roughly 100,000 clones appear in this sample, roughly 92% of them only once. The ten biggest clones cover 1.9% of the sample. The sequencing input was peripheral blood. All receptors derive from a woman in her 50s with COVID-19, enrolled during active disease.

This chain uses TRBV5-4 with TRBJ2-7, with 11 bases lining up with TRBD2. The V segment lost 5 bases and the J segment 3 bases; nucleotides outside the gene matches: 4. CDR1 and CDR2 (germline): SGHNT, YYREEE (reference sequence). The CDR3 covers 14 residues. This CDR3 is CASSTSGGYYEQYF. CDR3 sequence (DNA): TGTGCCAGCAGTACTAGCGGGGGTTACTACGAGCAGTACTTC.

In DNA form, the CDR3 reads TGTGCCAGTAGTCCCGCCAGGGTTAGCAATGAGCAGTTCTTC. Amino acids: CASSPARVSNEQFF. The chain has TRBV19 and TRBJ2-1; the D gene is possibly TRBD1 (5 bases). Trimming took 5 bases from V and 6 from J, leaving 14 bases between them. Looked up from germline, CDR1 is LNHDA and CDR2 is SQIVND (reference sequence). The CDR3 has 14 amino acids.

The rearrangement uses TRBV6-5 and TRBJ2-7, with D perhaps matching TRBD2 (5 bases). Trimming removed 5 bases at V and 5 bases at J, with 13 bases between. The germline CDR1 and CDR2 sequences are MNHEY and SVGAGI. The CDR3 extends over 13 amino acids. The CDR3 coding sequence is TGTGCCAGCAGTCAGGAGGTCTGGAACGAGCAGTACTTC. This codes for CASSQEVWNEQYF.

This chain joins TRBV11-2 and TRBJ1-1; D is undetermined. V lost 2 bases and J lost 1, with 5 bases in between. This CDR3 comprises 13 residues. Germline CDR1 SGHAT, CDR2 FQNNGV. CDR3 sequence reads: CASSLRQNTEAFF. DNA of the CDR3: TGTGCCAGCAGCTTAAGACAGAACACTGAAGCTTTCTTT.

This sequence joins TRBV28 and TRBJ1-5; D may be TRBD1 (5 bases). The CDR3 has 15 amino acids. The V and J ends lost 4 bases and 5 bases respectively, with 15 bases between them. Per the germline V gene, CDR1 is MDHEN and CDR2 is SYDVKM. The CDR3 DNA follows: TGTGCCAGCAGTTGGGGGGGGTCCGGTTATCAGCCCCAGCATTTT. This gives the protein CASSWGGSGYQPQHF.

This chain joins TRBV30 and TRBJ1-4; D is perhaps TRBD1 (6 bases). Germline assignment: CDR1 GTSNPN and CDR2 SVGIG (reference sequence). The CDR3 runs to 16 residues. The V gene lost 0 bases and the J gene lost 2 bases, with 13 bases spanning the gap. In nucleotides, the CDR3 is TGTGCCTGGAGTGTAGGGGGGGGCCGTACTAATGAAAAACTGTTTTTT. Its protein product is CAWSVGGGRTNEKLFF.

This rearrangement joins TRBV5-1 to TRBJ2-3; D is unclear. Trimming took off 0 bases at V and 4 bases at J, with 6 bases between the two ends. From germline, CDR1 is SGHRS and CDR2 YFSETQ. This CDR3 comprises 13 residues. The CDR3 DNA sequence: TGCGCCAGCAGCTTGGGGGCTCCAGATACGCAGTATTTT. Translation gives CASSLGAPDTQYF.

The V call is TRBV3-1 (or the pseudogene TRBV3-2), the J call TRBJ1-6; D is possibly TRBD1 (5 bases). Trimming stripped 4 bases from V and 6 bases from J, with 16 bases between. The germline gives CDR1 LGHDT, CDR2 YNNKEL (reference sequence). The CDR3 loop spans 16 amino acids. The CDR3 region has the DNA TGTGCCAGCAGCCCCTACTTACCTCAGGGTAATTCACCCCTCCACTTT. Translating it yields CASSPYLPQGNSPLHF.

This chain uses TRBV19 with TRBJ1-4; D is uncertain. The V end was cut by 7 bases, the J end by 1 base, with 10 bases between. This CDR3 has 14 residues. Germline CDR1 reads LNHDA; CDR2 reads SQIVND (reference sequence). The CDR3 loop reads CASIGGLTNEKLFF. In DNA form, the CDR3 reads TGTGCCAGTATTGGAGGCTTAACTAATGAAAAACTGTTTTTT.